This is a list of T cell receptor beta chains from one sample in a study of response to subunit inactivated influenza vaccine. One entry per CDR3 protein results from TCRdb running MiXCR on the RT-PCR reads. The sample records fewer than 650,000 distinct CDR3 sequences, over 10% being singletons. The material was PBMCs from blood, obtained 45 days after vaccination. These receptors were taken from a man aged 45 to 65 who received an inactivated influenza vaccine. Both conserved end residues are part of each CDR3. Fields, in order: V gene, clone size, D gene, J gene, CDR3 DNA, CDR3 protein. A D gene is named only where the DNA matches it firmly. Clone size is shown for a subset of rows, as once, few, many or a class of expanded clone.

>TRBV7-2|few|TRBD2|TRBJ2-2
TGTGCCAGCAGCCCCGCTGGACTAGCGGGAAACACCGGGGAGCTGTTTTTT
CASSPAGLAGNTGELFF
>TRBV11-2|many|.|TRBJ2-3
TGTGCCAGCAGCTTGATGTTTGGAGTTAGTGGCACAGATACGCAGTATTTT
CASSLMFGVSGTDTQYF
>TRBV4-3|many|.|TRBJ2-2
TGCGCCAGCAGCTGGGCGGGGACCACCGGGGAGCTGTTTTTT
CASSWAGTTGELFF
>TRBV6-1|.|.|TRBJ1-1
TGTGCCAGCAGCTTTACAGGGAACCCCACTGAAGCTTTCTTT
CASSFTGNPTEAFF
>TRBV12-3/TRBV12-4|many|TRBD1|TRBJ2-7
TGTGCCAGCAGTTTACCCCGAACAGGGGGAGTATACGAGCAGTACTTC
CASSLPRTGGVYEQYF
>TRBV10-2|few|TRBD2|TRBJ2-3
TGCGCCAGCAGTCCCATGGGGCGGGGGGGCTCCGCAGATACGCAGTATTTT
CASSPMGRGGSADTQYF
>TRBV6-2/TRBV6-3|.|.|TRBJ2-3
TGTGCCAGCAGTGGTCAGGGGCCCACAGATACGCAGTATTTT
CASSGQGPTDTQYF
>TRBV5-1|few|TRBD1|TRBJ2-5
TGCGCCAGCACGTCGGCAGGGGGTTTTCGCGAGACCCAGTACTTC
CASTSAGGFRETQYF
>TRBV20-1|.|.|TRBJ1-5
TGCAGTGCCACCAAAGGCGCTGATAGCAATCAGCCCCAGCATTTT
CSATKGADSNQPQHF
>TRBV9|few|.|TRBJ1-4
TGTGCCAGCAGCGTAGGGACAGCAAAGCATGAAAAACTGTTTTTT
CASSVGTAKHEKLFF
>TRBV6-4|few|.|TRBJ2-3
TGTGCCAGCAGTGCAGGGCCTAGCACAGATACGCAGTATTTT
CASSAGPSTDTQYF
>TRBV5-1|few|TRBD2|TRBJ2-1
TGCGCCAGCAGGCCTAGCGGGGGGGCCTCCTACAATGAGCAGTTCTTC
CASRPSGGASYNEQFF
>TRBV5-1|.|.|TRBJ2-5
TGCGCCAGCAGCTCCGGAATCCAAGAGACCCAGTACTTC
CASSSGIQETQYF
>TRBV6-5|many|TRBD2|TRBJ2-2
TGTGCCAGCAGTTACCTCCCTAGCGGGGCCGGGGAGCTGTTTTTT
CASSYLPSGAGELFF
>TRBV5-1|many|.|TRBJ1-1
TGCGCCAGCAGATTCGGACAAATGAACACTGAAGCTTTCTTT
CASRFGQMNTEAFF
>TRBV5-5|many|TRBD2|TRBJ2-1
TGTGCCAGCAGCCCCGGGACTAGTCGCAATGAGCAGTTCTTC
CASSPGTSRNEQFF
>TRBV10-3|.|.|TRBJ2-4
TGTGCCATCAGTTCAGGGACCGAAAACATTCAGTACTTC
CAISSGTENIQYF
>TRBV2|few|.|TRBJ2-1
TGTGCCAGCAGTTCAGGGTATTCTAAGCAGTTCTTC
CASSSGYSKQFF
>TRBV27|.|TRBD1|TRBJ1-4
TGTGCCAGCAGTTTATCAGGGACAGGACGGGAAAAACTGTTTTTT
CASSLSGTGREKLFF
>TRBV10-3|.|.|TRBJ1-2
TGTGCCATTCCCCGGTCGGACTATGGCTACACCTTC
CAIPRSDYGYTF
>TRBV10-3|.|.|TRBJ2-2
TGTGCCATCAGCCTTGGAGCGGGTGTGAACACCGGGGAGCTGTTTTTT
CAISLGAGVNTGELFF
>TRBV15|.|TRBD1|TRBJ1-2
TGTGCCACCAGCAGACAGGGGGCGGGTGGCTACACCTTC
CATSRQGAGGYTF
>TRBV12-3/TRBV12-4|many|.|TRBJ1-5
TGTGCCAGCAGTTTGCGGGGGTTTCAGCCCCAGCATTTT
CASSLRGFQPQHF
>TRBV5-1|few|TRBD2|TRBJ2-7
TGCGCCAGCAGCTTCTTTAGCGGGAGGGCCTCCTACGAGCAGTACTTC
CASSFFSGRASYEQYF
>TRBV24-1|few|.|TRBJ2-7
TGTGCCACCAGTGATCGTATTGGCTACGAGCAGTACTTC
CATSDRIGYEQYF
>TRBV29-1|.|.|TRBJ2-2
TGCAGCGTTGGGGGTGTGAACACCGGGGAGCTGTTTTTT
CSVGGVNTGELFF
>TRBV5-1|few|TRBD1|TRBJ2-7
TGCGCCAGCAGCTCCGGACAGGCGACCTACGAGCAGTACTTC
CASSSGQATYEQYF
>TRBV20-1|.|TRBD2|TRBJ2-7
TGCAGTGCTAGCCAGGGACTAGACCTACGCGGGCAGTACTTC
CSASQGLDLRGQYF
>TRBV5-8|many|.|TRBJ1-1
TGTGCCAGCAGTTTGAGGACCCGGCAGAGCACTGAAGCTTTCTTT
CASSLRTRQSTEAFF
>TRBV12-3/TRBV12-4|.|.|TRBJ1-1
TGTGCCAGCAGTTTCCCCCCAGCGAACACTGAAGCTTTCTTT
CASSFPPANTEAFF
>TRBV20-1|few|.|TRBJ1-2
TGCAGTGCTATGTCGGGTTGGGGCTACACCTTC
CSAMSGWGYTF
>TRBV7-2|few|.|TRBJ2-2
TGTGCCAGCAGCTTAGAAGTGACAGAGCTGTTTTTT
CASSLEVTELFF
>TRBV5-1|many|.|TRBJ2-3
TGCGCCAGCAGTCCACAAGGCAGCTACACAGATACGCAGTATTTT
CASSPQGSYTDTQYF
>TRBV20-1|few|.|TRBJ1-5
TGCAGTGCCAATGTTGGGGGTATGGGGTATAGCAATCAGCCCCAGCATTTT
CSANVGGMGYSNQPQHF
>TRBV7-2|.|.|TRBJ2-5
.
CASSSISGPAGETQYF
>TRBV29-1|.|.|TRBJ2-3
TGCAGCGCCCAAGGGCAGACCCGCACAGATACGCAGTATTTT
CSAQGQTRTDTQYF
>TRBV29-1|few|TRBD2|TRBJ2-1
TGCAGCGTTGGGGCGGGAGGCTACCTAAATGAGCAGTTCTTC
CSVGAGGYLNEQFF
>TRBV29-1|.|TRBD2|TRBJ2-5
TGCAGCGTTGATTACAGCGGGGGGGGTCAAGAGACCCAGTACTTC
CSVDYSGGGQETQYF
>TRBV29-1|.|.|TRBJ2-5
TGCAGCGTTGAAAAGGGTCGGAGAGAGACCCAGTACTTC
CSVEKGRRETQYF
>TRBV18|few|.|TRBJ1-2
TGTGCCAGCTCACCGCCGCAGGGAAACGGCTACACCTTC
CASSPPQGNGYTF